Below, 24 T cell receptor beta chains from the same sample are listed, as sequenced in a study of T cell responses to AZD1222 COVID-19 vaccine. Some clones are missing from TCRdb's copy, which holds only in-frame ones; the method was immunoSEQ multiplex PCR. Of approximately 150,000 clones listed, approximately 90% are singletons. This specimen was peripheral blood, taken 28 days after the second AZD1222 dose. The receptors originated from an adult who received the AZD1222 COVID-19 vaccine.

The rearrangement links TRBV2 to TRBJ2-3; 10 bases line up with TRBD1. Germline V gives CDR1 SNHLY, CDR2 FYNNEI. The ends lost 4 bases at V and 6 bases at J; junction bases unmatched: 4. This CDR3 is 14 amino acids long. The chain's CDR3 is CASSGGQGVDTQYF. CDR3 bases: TGTGCCAGCAGTGGAGGACAGGGGGTTGATACGCAGTATTTT.

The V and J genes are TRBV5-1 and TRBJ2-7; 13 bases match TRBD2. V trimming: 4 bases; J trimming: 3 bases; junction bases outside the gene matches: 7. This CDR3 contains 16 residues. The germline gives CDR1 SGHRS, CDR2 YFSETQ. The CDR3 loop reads CASSGTSGRAHYEQYF. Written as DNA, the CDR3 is TGCGCCAGCAGCGGCACTAGCGGGAGGGCTCACTACGAGCAGTACTTC.

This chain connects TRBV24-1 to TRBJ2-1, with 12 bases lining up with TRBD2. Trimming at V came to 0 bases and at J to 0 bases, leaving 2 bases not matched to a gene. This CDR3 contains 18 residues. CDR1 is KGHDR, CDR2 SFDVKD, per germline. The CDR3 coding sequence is TGTGCCACCAGTGATTTGGCTAGCGGGGGGGCCTCCTACAATGAGCAGTTCTTC. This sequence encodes CATSDLASGGASYNEQFF.

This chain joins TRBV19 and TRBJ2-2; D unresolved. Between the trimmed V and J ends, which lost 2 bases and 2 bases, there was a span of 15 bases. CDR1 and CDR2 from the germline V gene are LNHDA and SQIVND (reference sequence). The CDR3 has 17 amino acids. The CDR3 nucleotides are TGTGCCAGTAGTATACCCTGGCTGGACCCAAACACCGGGGAGCTGTTTTTT. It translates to CASSIPWLDPNTGELFF.

CDR3 amino acids: CASKGTSYEQYV. The CDR3 DNA is TGTGCCAGCAAGGGCACCTCCTACGAGCAGTACGTC. This chain uses TRBV2 with TRBJ2-7; unclear D gene. V gave up 7 bases and J gave up 0 bases, with 7 bases separating them. CDR1 is SNHLY and CDR2 is FYNNEI in the germline V gene. The CDR3 has 12 residues.

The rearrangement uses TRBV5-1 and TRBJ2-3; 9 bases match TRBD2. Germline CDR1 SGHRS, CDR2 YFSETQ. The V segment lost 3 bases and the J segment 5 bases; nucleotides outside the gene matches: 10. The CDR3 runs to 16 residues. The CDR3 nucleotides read TGCGCCAGCAGCTCCGGTCCCTCGCGGGAGGGAGATACGCAGTATTTT. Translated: CASSSGPSREGDTQYF.

DNA for the CDR3: TGTGCCAGTAGTATAGGGACAGTCGGGACCGGGGAGCTGTTTTTT. This translates into CASSIGTVGTGELFF. The genes are TRBV19 and TRBJ2-2; TRBD1 might be the D (6 bases). V was cut by 1 base and J by 5 bases, with 11 bases left in between. Germline V lookup: CDR1 LNHDA, CDR2 SQIVND (reference sequence). The CDR3 has 15 amino acids.

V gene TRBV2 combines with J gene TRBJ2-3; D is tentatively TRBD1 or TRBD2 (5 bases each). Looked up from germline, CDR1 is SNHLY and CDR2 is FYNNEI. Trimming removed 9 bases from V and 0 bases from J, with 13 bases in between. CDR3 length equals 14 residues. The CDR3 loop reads CASHRDGSTDTQYF. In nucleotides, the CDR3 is TGTGCCAGTCACCGGGACGGGAGCACAGATACGCAGTATTTT. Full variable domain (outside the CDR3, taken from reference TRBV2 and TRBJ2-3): EPEVTQTPSHQVTQMGQEVILRCVPISNHLYFYWYRQILGQKVEFLVSFYNNEISEKSEIFDDQFSVERPDGSNFTLKIRSTKLEDSAMYFCASHRDGSTDTQYFGPGTRLTVL.

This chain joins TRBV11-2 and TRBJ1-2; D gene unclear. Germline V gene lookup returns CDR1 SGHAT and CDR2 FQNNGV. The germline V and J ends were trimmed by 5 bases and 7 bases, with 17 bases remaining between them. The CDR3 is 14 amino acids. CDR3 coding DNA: TGTGCCAGCAGCCTGTTAAGAGAAGTCGGTGGCTACACCTTC. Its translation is CASSLLREVGGYTF. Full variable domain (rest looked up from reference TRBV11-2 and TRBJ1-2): EAGVAQSPRYKIIEKRQSVAFWCNPISGHATLYWYQQILGQGPKLLIQFQNNGVVDDSQLPKDRFSAERLKGVDSTLKIQPAKLEDSAVYLCASSLLREVGGYTFGSGTRLTVV.

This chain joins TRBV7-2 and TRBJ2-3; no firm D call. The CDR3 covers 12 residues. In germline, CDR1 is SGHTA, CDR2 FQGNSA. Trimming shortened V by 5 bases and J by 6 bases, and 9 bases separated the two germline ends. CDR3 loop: CASSPIGDTQYF. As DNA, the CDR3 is TGTGCCAGCAGCCCTATTGGGGATACGCAGTATTTT.

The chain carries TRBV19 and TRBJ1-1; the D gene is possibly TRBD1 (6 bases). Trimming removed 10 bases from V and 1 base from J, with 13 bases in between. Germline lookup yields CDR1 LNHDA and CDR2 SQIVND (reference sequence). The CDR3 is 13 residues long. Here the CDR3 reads CAISSGQNTEAFF. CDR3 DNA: TGTGCCATCAGCTCGGGACAGAACACTGAAGCTTTCTTT.

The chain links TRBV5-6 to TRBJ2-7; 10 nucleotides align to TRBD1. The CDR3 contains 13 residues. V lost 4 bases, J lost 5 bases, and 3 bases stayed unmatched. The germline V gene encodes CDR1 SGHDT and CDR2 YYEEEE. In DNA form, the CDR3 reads TGTGCCAGCAGCGGGGACAGGGGAGACGAGCAGTACGTC. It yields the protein CASSGDRGDEQYV.

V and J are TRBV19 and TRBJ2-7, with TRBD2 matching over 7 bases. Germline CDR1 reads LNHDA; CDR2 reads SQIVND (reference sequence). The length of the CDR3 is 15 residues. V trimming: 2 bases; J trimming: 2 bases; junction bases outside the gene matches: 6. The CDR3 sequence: CASSIQRGFTYEQYF. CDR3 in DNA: TGTGCCAGTAGTATACAGCGGGGATTTACCTACGAGCAGTACTTC.

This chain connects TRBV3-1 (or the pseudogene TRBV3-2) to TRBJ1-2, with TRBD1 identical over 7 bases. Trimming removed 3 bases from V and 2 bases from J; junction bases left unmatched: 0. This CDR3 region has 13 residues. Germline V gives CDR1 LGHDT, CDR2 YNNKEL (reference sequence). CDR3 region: CASSHRGNYGYTF. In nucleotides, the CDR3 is TGTGCCAGCAGCCACAGGGGGAACTATGGCTACACCTTC.

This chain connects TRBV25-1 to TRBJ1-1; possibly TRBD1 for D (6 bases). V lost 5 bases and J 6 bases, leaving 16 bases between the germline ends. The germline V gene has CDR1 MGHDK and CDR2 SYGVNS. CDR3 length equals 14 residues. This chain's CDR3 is CASSISGARPEAFF. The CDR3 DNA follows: TGTGCCAGCAGTATCTCGGGGGCCAGGCCTGAAGCTTTCTTT.

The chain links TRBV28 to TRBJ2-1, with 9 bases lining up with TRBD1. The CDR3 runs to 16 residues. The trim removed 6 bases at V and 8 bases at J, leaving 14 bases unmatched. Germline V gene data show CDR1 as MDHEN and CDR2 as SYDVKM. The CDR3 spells CASSLLPGQGSDEQFF. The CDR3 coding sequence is TGTGCCAGCAGCCTCCTCCCGGGACAGGGTAGCGATGAGCAGTTCTTC.

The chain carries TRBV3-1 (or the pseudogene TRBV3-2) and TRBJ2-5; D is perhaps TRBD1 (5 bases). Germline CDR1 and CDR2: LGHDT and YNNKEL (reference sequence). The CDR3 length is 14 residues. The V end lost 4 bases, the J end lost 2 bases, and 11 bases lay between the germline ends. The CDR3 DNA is TGTGCCAGCAGCCCCCGGACACAACAAGAGACCCAGTACTTC. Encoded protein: CASSPRTQQETQYF.

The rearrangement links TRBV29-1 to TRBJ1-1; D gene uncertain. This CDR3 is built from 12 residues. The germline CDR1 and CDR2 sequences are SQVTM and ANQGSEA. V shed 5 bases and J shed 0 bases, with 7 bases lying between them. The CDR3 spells CSVRMVNTEAFF. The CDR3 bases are TGCAGCGTTAGAATGGTGAACACTGAAGCTTTCTTT.

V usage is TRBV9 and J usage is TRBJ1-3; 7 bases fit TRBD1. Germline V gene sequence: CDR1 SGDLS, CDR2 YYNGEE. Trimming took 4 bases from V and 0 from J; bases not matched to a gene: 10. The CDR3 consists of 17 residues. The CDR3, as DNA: TGTGCCAGCAGCCCTCGGGACAGCATAGCCTCTGGAAACACCATATATTTT. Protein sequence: CASSPRDSIASGNTIYF.

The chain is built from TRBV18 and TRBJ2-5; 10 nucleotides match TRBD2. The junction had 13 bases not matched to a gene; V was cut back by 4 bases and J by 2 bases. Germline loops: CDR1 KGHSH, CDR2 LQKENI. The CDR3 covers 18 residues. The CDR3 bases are TGTGCCAGCTCACTTGAATTAGCGGGGGGTCCGATGCAAGAGACCCAGTACTTC. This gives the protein CASSLELAGGPMQETQYF.

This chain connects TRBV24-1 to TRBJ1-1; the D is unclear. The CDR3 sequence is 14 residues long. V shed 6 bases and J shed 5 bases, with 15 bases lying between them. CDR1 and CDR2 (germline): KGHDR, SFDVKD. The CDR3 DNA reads TGTGCCACCAGTTCGACCCCCGTAGGGACTGAAGCTTTCTTT. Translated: CATSSTPVGTEAFF.

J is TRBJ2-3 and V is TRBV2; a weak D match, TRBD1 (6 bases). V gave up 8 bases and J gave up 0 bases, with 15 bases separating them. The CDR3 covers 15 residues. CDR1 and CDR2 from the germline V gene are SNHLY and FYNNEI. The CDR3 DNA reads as TGTGCCAGCCAGGACAGTTACTTTAGCACAGATACGCAGTATTTT. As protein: CASQDSYFSTDTQYF. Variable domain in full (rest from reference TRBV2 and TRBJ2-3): EPEVTQTPSHQVTQMGQEVILRCVPISNHLYFYWYRQILGQKVEFLVSFYNNEISEKSEIFDDQFSVERPDGSNFTLKIRSTKLEDSAMYFCASQDSYFSTDTQYFGPGTRLTVL.

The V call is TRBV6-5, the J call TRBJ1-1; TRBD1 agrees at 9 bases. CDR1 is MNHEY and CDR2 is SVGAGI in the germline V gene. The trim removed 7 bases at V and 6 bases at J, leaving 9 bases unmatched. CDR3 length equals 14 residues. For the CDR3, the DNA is TGTGCCAGCACTGGACAGGGGAAGGGTGCTGAAGCTTTCTTT. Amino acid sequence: CASTGQGKGAEAFF.

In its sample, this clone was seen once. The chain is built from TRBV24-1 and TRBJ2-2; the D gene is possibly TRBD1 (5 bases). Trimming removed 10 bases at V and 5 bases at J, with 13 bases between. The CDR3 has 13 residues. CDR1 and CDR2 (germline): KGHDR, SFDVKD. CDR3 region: CATRQYSTGELFF. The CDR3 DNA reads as TGTGCCACGAGACAGTATTCGACCGGGGAGCTGTTTTTT.